The present TCR beta chain was sequenced within a study of Ad26.COV2.S vaccination and SARS-CoV-2 variants. The CDR3 covers 14 residues. Germline CDR1 and CDR2: MNHEY and SMNVEV (reference sequence). Between the trimmed V and J ends, which lost 2 bases and 0 bases, there was a span of 6 bases. The sample's treatment: 15 to 20 received Ad26.COV2.S at low or high dose, single or two shots; about 5 received placebo; per-sample allocation not given. All samples were drawn on day 63, counting from the first vaccine or placebo injection. Expression of Wuhan-strain SARS-CoV-2 spike came from the Ad26 vector that formed the vaccine. Regarding this clone: What it recognizes is unknown.

General study results and limits: Similar non-spike TCR breadth was observed in recipients of vaccine and of placebo. Analyses that measured TCR breadth and depth may have underestimated total T cell responses. Among vaccine recipients, spike-specific TCR breadth exceeded that of placebo recipients.

Clones were read by immunoSEQ multiplex PCR, and TCRdb kept only the in-frame ones, dropping some. Of about 350,000 clones in the sample, about nine tenths were seen once. This TCR was sampled from a person between 18 and 65 years old who received the Ad26.COV2.S COVID-19 vaccine or a placebo. Sequencing was performed on peripheral blood, taken in a trial of Ad26.COV2.S vaccine versus placebo. J is TRBJ2-3 and V is TRBV27, with TRBD1 as a possible D gene (5 bases). In nucleotides, the CDR3 is TGTGCCAGCAGTTTAGGGGCTAGCACAGATACGCAGTATTTT. It specifies CASSLGASTDTQYF.